Listed here are 28 T cell receptor beta chains from one sample, sequenced in a study of cytomegalovirus exposure and HLA in healthy donors. Primers for the PCR totalled 60 Vbeta and 13 Jbeta. Libraries were prepared by immunoSEQ multiplex PCR; TCRdb keeps only in-frame clonotypes and omits some of them. The sample lists 90,000 or so clones; more than 60% were seen once. Sample: PBMCs. The receptors stem from a boy younger than 18 in good health and CMV-seronegative.

The genes are TRBV4-3 and TRBJ2-1; D not resolved. This CDR3 is 12 amino acids long. CDR1 and CDR2 from the germline V gene are LGHNA and YSLEER. Trimming cost V 1 base and J 7 bases, with 5 bases left between them. CDR3 bases: TGCGCCAGCAGCCAAGGCGAGAATGAGCAGTTCTTC. Translated: CASSQGENEQFF.

In this sample, this clone turned up a few times. The J gene is TRBJ1-2, the V gene TRBV13, with 8 positions matching TRBD1. Germline lookup yields CDR1 PRHDT and CDR2 FYEKMQ (reference sequence). CDR3 length: 14 amino acids. V was pared by 3 bases and J by 8 bases, with 8 bases of the junction left unmatched. CDR3 amino acids: CASSFERQGNGYTF. In DNA, the CDR3 is TGTGCCAGCAGCTTCGAGAGACAGGGGAACGGCTACACCTTC.

This rearrangement joins TRBV4-3 to TRBJ2-7; the D is unclear. The CDR3 is 15 residues long. The V end was cut by 4 bases, the J end by 1 base, with 14 bases between. Germline V gene lookup returns CDR1 LGHNA and CDR2 YSLEER. CDR3 sequence reads: CASSLARGGSYEQYF. The CDR3 nucleotides read TGCGCCAGCAGCCTCGCCCGCGGCGGTTCCTACGAGCAGTACTTC.

This rearrangement joins TRBV7-9 to TRBJ2-4, with 11 bases lining up with TRBD2. The CDR3 length is 16 residues. Looked up from germline, CDR1 is SEHNR and CDR2 is FQNEAQ (reference sequence). V lost 4 bases and J lost 8; bases outside the gene matches: 10. The CDR3 sequence: CASSSLSGRARDIQYF. The CDR3 DNA sequence: TGTGCCAGCAGCTCTCTTAGCGGGAGGGCCAGAGACATTCAGTACTTC.

V is TRBV28 and J is TRBJ2-6, with TRBD2 as a possible D gene (6 bases). Germline CDR1 reads MDHEN; CDR2 reads SYDVKM. This CDR3 has 17 amino acids. The ends were cut back, 0 bases at V and 1 base at J, with 10 bases in the middle. The CDR3, as DNA: TGTGCCAGCAGTTTATGGGAGGGTTTATCTGGGGCCAACGTCCTGACTTTC. Translated, it gives CASSLWEGLSGANVLTF.

The chain couples TRBV29-1 to TRBJ1-2; D gene ambiguous. Germline V CDR1 and CDR2: SQVTM, ANQGSEA. The V end lost 6 bases, the J end lost 2 bases, and 10 bases lay between the germline ends. CDR3 length equals 12 residues. The CDR3 spells CSVLTDNYGYTF. The CDR3 nucleotides are TGCAGCGTCCTCACAGACAACTATGGCTACACCTTC.

The rearrangement joins TRBV27 to TRBJ1-6; D is uncertain. From germline, CDR1 is MNHEY and CDR2 SMNVEV (reference sequence). This CDR3 has 15 amino acids. V was shortened by 0 bases and J by 7 bases, with 10 bases between the two germline ends. The CDR3 protein is CASSLSRGQNSPLHF. The CDR3 DNA sequence: TGTGCCAGCAGTTTATCCCGCGGGCAGAATTCACCCCTCCACTTT.

This rearrangement joins TRBV9 to TRBJ2-5; D is possibly TRBD2 (6 bases). The CDR3 is 15 residues long. V lost 0 bases and J lost 5, with 14 bases in between. Germline values: CDR1 SGDLS, CDR2 YYNGEE. The CDR3 DNA follows: TGTGCCAGCAGCGTAGAGCTAGCGCGAACGGAGACCCAGTACTTC. Translation: CASSVELARTETQYF.

This clone was found once. V gene TRBV23-1 combines with J gene TRBJ2-2; tentatively, D is TRBD2 (6 bases). TRBV23-1 is sorted into the ORF group, with uncertain function. This CDR3 has 16 amino acids. V lost 9 bases and J 2 bases, leaving 19 bases between the germline ends. CDR3 sequence reads: CARTLGGGGNTGELFF. The DNA for the CDR3 is TGCGCCAGGACGCTTGGTGGGGGAGGTAACACCGGGGAGCTGTTTTTT.

Concerning this clone: The sample carries other DNA sequences with the same CDR3. The genes are TRBV29-1 and TRBJ2-7; no definite D call. The CDR3 is made up of 11 amino acids. Germline loops: CDR1 SQVTM, CDR2 ANQGSEA. V shed 4 bases and J shed 3 bases, with 7 bases lying between them. CDR3 DNA sequence: TGCAGCGTTGGAACAGACTACGAGCAGTACTTC. It translates to CSVGTDYEQYF.

J is TRBJ1-6 and V is TRBV7-9; D is perhaps TRBD1 (6 bases). CDR1 and CDR2 (germline): SEHNR, FQNEAQ (reference sequence). Trimming left V 0 bases short and J 9 bases short, with 9 bases between. CDR3 length: 14 residues. The CDR3 nucleotides are TGTGCCAGCAGCTTAGCAGGGGGAGTTTCACCCCTCCACTTT. Its translation is CASSLAGGVSPLHF.

The chain joins TRBV29-1 to TRBJ2-1; 9 nucleotides match TRBD1. Germline V gives CDR1 SQVTM, CDR2 ANQGSEA. The CDR3 totals 13 residues. The CDR3 spells CCTGTGPYNEQFF. The CDR3 DNA reads as TGCTGTACCGGGACAGGGCCCTACAATGAGCAGTTCTTC.

CDR3 sequence reads: CASSFVGGQNTEAFF. The CDR3 region has the DNA TGTGCCAGCAGCTTTGTAGGGGGTCAGAACACTGAAGCTTTCTTT. The chain joins TRBV7-9 to TRBJ1-1, with a tentative D call TRBD1 (6 bases). V lost 3 bases to trimming and J lost 1 base, with 12 bases between them. Germline CDR1 and CDR2: SEHNR and FQNEAQ (reference sequence). This CDR3 spans 15 amino acids.

The V and J genes are TRBV10-1 and TRBJ2-2, with 8 bases that match TRBD1. Germline CDR1 and CDR2: WNHNN and SYGVQD (reference sequence). Germline trimming cut 0 bases from V and 1 base from J; bases unmatched to any gene: 7. The CDR3 runs to 18 residues. The CDR3 sequence: CASSESKLTGVNTGELFF. The DNA for the CDR3 is TGCGCCAGCAGTGAGTCGAAATTGACAGGGGTGAACACCGGGGAGCTGTTTTTT.

The chain carries TRBV28 and TRBJ1-1, with 7 positions matching TRBD1. CDR1 and CDR2 (germline): MDHEN, SYDVKM. V was clipped by 3 bases and J by 3 bases; unmatched bases: 4. The CDR3 spans 14 residues. The CDR3: CASSLGQGDTEAFF. DNA of the CDR3: TGTGCCAGCAGTTTGGGTCAGGGGGACACTGAAGCTTTCTTT. Combining the CDR3 with reference TRBV28 and TRBJ1-1 gives the whole variable domain DVKVTQSSRYLVKRTGEKVFLECVQDMDHENMFWYRQDPGLGLRLIYFSYDVKMKEKGDIPEGYSVSREKKERFSLILESASTNQTSMYLCASSLGQGDTEAFFGQGTRLTVV.

The chain joins TRBV7-2 to TRBJ2-7; TRBD1 aligns across 8 bases. The junction had 6 bases not matched to a gene; V was cut back by 5 bases and J by 3 bases. This CDR3 comprises 14 residues. CDR1 is SGHTA, CDR2 FQGNSA, per germline. The CDR3 DNA follows: TGTGCCAGCAGCCACTTACAGGGGGACTACGAGCAGTACTTC. This codes for CASSHLQGDYEQYF.

This chain links TRBV7-8 with TRBJ1-2; D is perhaps TRBD1 (5 bases). Germline V gene sequence: CDR1 SGHVS, CDR2 FQNEAQ. CDR3 length: 15 residues. Trimming pared 4 bases from V and 3 bases from J, leaving 15 bases between. Here the CDR3 reads CASSSRVGRDYGYTF. In DNA, the CDR3 is TGTGCCAGCAGCTCTAGGGTGGGCAGGGACTATGGCTACACCTTC.

The chain combines TRBV29-1 with TRBJ2-7; no reliable D call. CDR3 length: 13 amino acids. Between the trimmed V and J ends, which lost 2 bases and 0 bases, there was a span of 8 bases. Germline V gene sequence: CDR1 SQVTM, CDR2 ANQGSEA. CDR3 in amino acids: CSVELANSYEQYF. The DNA of the CDR3 is TGCAGCGTTGAATTGGCCAACTCCTACGAGCAGTACTTC.

The count of this clone is one. The genes are TRBV4-1 and TRBJ2-1; 15 bases are shared with TRBD2. This CDR3 comprises 18 residues. The V segment lost 4 bases and the J segment 1 base; nucleotides outside the gene matches: 5. Germline CDR1 reads MGHRA; CDR2 reads YSYEKL. The CDR3 here is CASSLGLAGGRSYNEQFF. CDR3 DNA: TGCGCCAGCAGCCTGGGACTAGCGGGAGGACGATCCTACAATGAGCAGTTCTTC.

This chain connects TRBV5-1 to TRBJ1-4; possible D gene TRBD1, 6 bases. The germline V gene encodes CDR1 SGHRS and CDR2 YFSETQ. The CDR3 consists of 15 residues. The germline V and J ends were trimmed by 6 bases and 3 bases, with 15 bases remaining between them. This chain's CDR3 is CASTSQGISNEKLFF. CDR3 DNA sequence: TGCGCCAGCACCAGCCAGGGGATTTCTAATGAAAAACTGTTTTTT.

CDR3 sequence (DNA): TGTGCCAGCAGTCCTGGGACTTCGAGAGTATACGAGCAGTACTTC. This codes for CASSPGTSRVYEQYF. The rearrangement joins TRBV6-6 to TRBJ2-7, with D possibly TRBD2 on 6 matching bases. The CDR3 extends over 15 amino acids. Between the trimmed V and J ends, which lost 5 bases and 4 bases, there was a span of 18 bases. CDR1 and CDR2 (germline): MNHNY, SVGAGI (reference sequence).

The chain couples TRBV7-6 to TRBJ2-7; D is ambiguous. Germline assignment: CDR1 SGHVS and CDR2 FNYEAQ. V dropped 1 base and J dropped 5 bases, with 9 bases sitting between them. There are 13 residues in the CDR3. The CDR3 region has the DNA TGTGCCAGCAGCTTAGAAAGCGTCGACGAGCAGTACTTC. It codes for CASSLESVDEQYF.

Concerning this clone: Other DNA sequences of this sample code for an identical CDR3. The rearrangement joins TRBV6-5 to TRBJ1-2; a possible D gene is TRBD1 (6 bases). Germline CDR1 is MNHEY and CDR2 is SVGAGI. This CDR3 contains 14 residues. V was cut by 0 bases and J by 2 bases, with 7 bases left in between. The CDR3 coding sequence is TGTGCCAGCAGTTACTCTACAGGGAACTATGGCTACACCTTC. Translation gives CASSYSTGNYGYTF.

In its sample, this clone was seen a few times. This chain connects TRBV7-2 to TRBJ1-2; tentative D call: TRBD1 (5 bases). The germline V and J ends were trimmed by 4 bases and 5 bases, with 8 bases remaining between them. The CDR3 is 12 amino acids. The germline V gene has CDR1 SGHTA and CDR2 FQGNSA. Here the CDR3 DNA reads TGTGCCAGCAGCTCACAGGATTATGGCTACACCTTC. Translating gives CASSSQDYGYTF.

This chain connects TRBV14 to TRBJ2-7; the D gene is possibly TRBD1 (6 bases). Germline lookup yields CDR1 SGHDN and CDR2 FVKESK. The CDR3 loop spans 16 amino acids. Trimming removed 0 bases from V and 3 bases from J, with 15 bases in between. The CDR3, as DNA: TGTGCCAGCAGCCAAGATCAGGGGTCTGGACTCTACGAGCAGTACTTC. Translated: CASSQDQGSGLYEQYF.

The V gene is TRBV30, the J gene TRBJ1-2; no definite D call. This CDR3 has 12 residues. Between the trimmed V and J ends, which lost 0 bases and 4 bases, there was a span of 6 bases. Germline V gene data show CDR1 as GTSNPN and CDR2 as SVGIG (reference sequence). For the CDR3, the DNA is TGTGCCTGGAGTGTGAACGGCTATGGCTACACCTTC. It codes for CAWSVNGYGYTF.

A word on this clone: Within the sample, other DNA sequences also encode this same CDR3. The chain recombines TRBV28 with TRBJ2-7; 11 bases are a match to TRBD2. CDR3 length equals 15 residues. CDR1 and CDR2 (germline): MDHEN, SYDVKM. J was trimmed by 1 base and V by 5 bases; bases with no gene match: 4. The CDR3 loop is CASSQGTSGSYEQYF. In nucleotides, the CDR3 is TGTGCCAGCAGTCAAGGGACTAGCGGATCCTACGAGCAGTACTTC.

This clone has a single count. The V gene is TRBV4-3, the J gene TRBJ2-1; a possible D gene is TRBD1 (6 bases). This CDR3 is 16 amino acids long. Germline assignment: CDR1 LGHNA and CDR2 YSLEER. Trimming removed 0 bases at V and 4 bases at J, with 13 bases between. CDR3 sequence reads: CASSQDPRGSYNEQFF. CDR3 DNA: TGCGCCAGCAGCCAAGATCCGAGGGGGAGTTACAATGAGCAGTTCTTC.